The T cell receptor (beta chain) described here comes from a study of T cells in Graves' hyperthyroidism and ophthalmopathy. About the research overall: Peripheral blood was secured at the point of initial diagnosis, before any treatment.

Study-wide points: Researchers found most expanded thyroid clonotypes above 0.001 in blood as well.

Germline V gene sequence: CDR1 MNHNS, CDR2 SASEGT. The CDR3 covers 14 residues. Between the trimmed V and J ends, which lost 0 bases and 0 bases, there was a span of 5 bases. It was uncontrolled infection, other autoimmune disease, pregnancy or lactation that excluded patients. The CDR3 regions of TCR beta were amplified from RNA transcripts. RT-PCR in the first round (using the HTBI primer set) targeted the TCR CDR3. A single record per CDR3 protein comes from TCRdb applying MiXCR to the multiplex PCR reads. The table shows some 500,000 distinct CDR3 sequences, with 13% to 15% occurring only once. This clonotype was observed a few times. The antigen remains unidentified.

The chain is built from TRBV6-1 and TRBJ1-2; the D is unclear. This TCR derives from a woman between 18 and 29 years old with Graves' hyperthyroidism. Sequenced: blood. The CDR3 protein is CASSEAGSNYGYTF. The CDR3 coding sequence is TGTGCCAGCAGTGAAGCTGGCTCTAACTATGGCTACACCTTC.